Included here is one TCR beta chain sequence, with context. The target of this receptor is not known. Base-call qualities are not available, and no considerably larger clone is one nucleotide away. Each collaborating institution followed its own protocols to collect whole blood in K2EDTA tubes. For TCRbeta analysis, collaborator samples were shipped as frozen whole blood, as isolated PBMCs, or as DNA extracted from either sample type. The immunoSEQ Assay, a bias-controlled multiplex PCR, was used to amplify TCRbeta CDR3 regions from genomic DNA. In the original analysis: The number of nucleated cells in each sample was estimated from the amplification of reference gene primers within the assay. To quantify the absolute abundance of each unique TCRbeta CDR3 rearrangement, sequence reads were collapsed and filtered. For each sample, productive Simpson clonality was calculated as the square root of Simpson's diversity index across productive rearrangements. TCRdb stores this immuneACCESS table with in-frame sequences only. Part of the clones is absent; in the studies checked, under half of the shortfall reflects unresolved V genes, and no reason is known for the rest. V and J calls and clone size are as listed in that table; D and trimming were resolved from the DNA. This sample comprises about 270,000 clones, approximately 87% of them detected only once. The ten largest make up approximately 9% of the sample.

Per the germline V gene, SGHDT is the CDR1 and YYEEEE is the CDR2. Trimming removed 4 bases from V and 3 bases from J; the gene matches leave 10 bases unexplained. The CDR3, from cysteine to phenylalanine, totals 15 residues. Only CDR3 DNA is held: 45 bases, read in frame from base 1. This specimen comes from a study of blood T cell repertoires in COVID-19 (dated by TCRdb to the early 2020s). About the full investigation: Collaborator samples came from the United States, Italy and Spain and covered acute and convalescent phases of COVID-19. The prospective study material was composed of cDNA or gDNA derived from T cells, B-cell-depleted T cells, or PBMCs. The dataset comprised deeply sampled blood TCRbeta repertoires from subjects exposed to, actively infected with, or recovered from COVID-19. The repertoires were released in a freely available public database meant as a resource for research on the immune response to SARS-CoV-2. The samples were drawn from two sources: the first 160 participants of the ongoing ImmuneRACE study, and 950 to 1,500 subjects contributed by 6 global collaborators. Sample metadata almost always included a de-identified subject ID, COVID-19 status, age in years and sex. Where HLA class I and class II types were available, the types were taken from metadata supplied by the sample provider, not from assay-based typing.

General conclusions and limits of the study: Clinical and demographic metadata were provided uncurated, with the amount varying by source and participant.

The sample consisted of peripheral blood. The receptor chain draws on TRBV5-6 and TRBJ2-7; 7 bases in the junction line up with TRBD2. The clonotype originates from a human donor in a cohort sampled during active COVID-19. CDR3 region: CASSPGSGFLYEQYF. The sequenced DNA: TGTGCCAGCAGCCCGGGTAGCGGGTTCCTCTACGAGCAGTACTTC.